This T cell receptor (beta chain) stems from a study of blood T cell repertoires in COVID-19. The CDR3 contains 13 residues. CDR1 and CDR2 (germline): SGHAT, FQNNGV. V was clipped by 5 bases and J by 4 bases, with 12 bases between them. Cohort 3 recovered donors had two negative PCRs, clearance, or symptom resolution. The assay was immunoSEQ multiplex PCR, and TCRdb's table has in-frame clones only and misses some. The sample lists under 200,000 clones; around 87% were seen once. Sequencing input: PBMCs or T cells enriched from blood (not recorded which). The TCR was taken from a woman aged 50 to 60 who had recovered from COVID-19. This chain links TRBV11-2 with TRBJ2-7; D gene ambiguous. For the CDR3, the DNA is TGTGCCAGCAGCCGGGTGGCAGATTACGAGCAGTACTTC. Its translation is CASSRVADYEQYF.